This T cell receptor (beta chain) comes out of a study of blood T cell repertoires in COVID-19. Study-level background: Donors in the United States, Italy and Spain gave samples during acute or convalescent COVID-19. T cells, B-cell-depleted T cells, or PBMCs supplied cDNA or gDNA.

Generated by immunoSEQ multiplex PCR, the TCRdb table keeps only in-frame clones and is missing some. The sample includes around 200,000 clones, around nine tenths of them seen just once. This receptor was identified in a man aged 30-40 years with acute or convalescent COVID-19. Sequenced input: peripheral blood.

The CDR3 sequence: CASSLSRVRSPYGYTF. In DNA form, the CDR3 reads TGTGCCAGCAGTTTATCGAGGGTCCGGTCCCCCTATGGCTACACCTTC. The V call is TRBV27, the J call TRBJ1-2, with D unresolved. The germline V gene encodes CDR1 MNHEY and CDR2 SMNVEV (reference sequence). The V and J ends lost 0 bases and 4 bases respectively, with 15 bases between them. The CDR3 is made up of 16 amino acids.